This T cell receptor (beta chain) was identified during a study of T cells in Graves' hyperthyroidism and ophthalmopathy. Participants, patients aged 18 to 65, had newly diagnosed hyperthyroidism with a duration under 2 months. Amplification yielded TCR beta CDR3 regions, with RNA transcripts as the source. With the HTBI primer set, the TCR CDR3 went through a first round of RT-PCR. Using its own MiXCR run on the multiplex PCR reads, TCRdb lists one record per CDR3 protein. The table has around 540,000 distinct CDR3 sequences, 46% seen once. From germline, CDR1 is SNHLY and CDR2 FYNNEI. This CDR3 is 17 amino acids long. V shed 7 bases and J 7 bases; nucleotides not matched to a gene: 15. Broader study findings: Separation of ophthalmopathy from stable hyperthyroidism was achieved by a 13 V-J model.

This clonotype was detected a few times. Its antigen is currently unknown. The chain joins TRBV2 to TRBJ2-2, with 10 positions matching TRBD2. The receptor's source is a woman in her late teens or twenties with Graves' hyperthyroidism. What was sequenced was peripheral blood or thyroid tissue (not recorded which). CDR3 sequence: CASIERASGSTGGELFF. CDR3 in DNA: TGTGCCAGCATCGAGAGGGCTAGCGGGAGTACTGGCGGGGAGCTGTTTTTT.